The 25 T cell receptor beta chains listed next were all sequenced from one sample in a study of T cell responses to AZD1222 COVID-19 vaccine (TCRdb year 2021). Library prep was done by the immunoSEQ multiplex PCR assay. This immuneACCESS table, as held by TCRdb, lists in-frame sequences with V and J called but not all clones. Of the missing ones, under half trace to an unresolved V gene in checked studies; the others have no known cause. This sample lists 90,000 to 120,000 clones; around nine tenths were detected once. The ten largest clones take up 4.8% of the sample. According to the study, the label for this sample's time point signals: about 28 days (+/-7) after the second vaccine dose. Sequenced material: peripheral blood, taken 28 days after the second AZD1222 dose. The receptors here all came from an adult who received the AZD1222 COVID-19 vaccine.

This rearrangement joins TRBV9 to TRBJ2-3; D not certain. V shed 6 bases and J shed 2 bases, with 10 bases lying between them. The CDR3 has 13 amino acids. CDR1 SGDLS and CDR2 YYNGEE come from the germline V gene. The CDR3 reads CASTLDSTDTQYF. The CDR3 DNA sequence: TGTGCCAGCACTTTAGACTCCACAGATACGCAGTATTTT.

The chain employs TRBV24-1 and TRBJ2-1; TRBD1 matches 8 bases. With 8 bases clipped from V and 5 bases from J, the junction kept 13 bases outside the gene matches. Looked up from germline, CDR1 is KGHDR and CDR2 is SFDVKD. The CDR3 is made up of 16 amino acids. In DNA form, the CDR3 reads TGTGCCACCACTCACTCCAACCCGGGACAGGACAATGAGCAGTTCTTC. Its protein is CATTHSNPGQDNEQFF.

This chain joins TRBV29-1 and TRBJ2-7, with TRBD1 matching 7 bases. The CDR3 covers 13 residues. J gave up 3 bases and V 7 bases, and 9 bases lay outside the gene matches. Germline values: CDR1 SQVTM, CDR2 ANQGSEA. The CDR3 spells CSAIRDRLYEQYF. The CDR3 bases are TGCAGCGCTATCCGGGACAGACTCTACGAGCAGTACTTC.

The chain combines TRBV5-6 with TRBJ1-2; possible D gene TRBD1, 6 bases. Trimming removed 0 bases at V and 4 bases at J, with 13 bases between. CDR3 length: 15 residues. Germline V gene lookup returns CDR1 SGHDT and CDR2 YYEEEE. The CDR3 is CASSLEGGQGYGYTF. In DNA, the CDR3 is TGTGCCAGCAGCTTGGAGGGGGGGCAAGGCTATGGCTACACCTTC. Variable domain in full (rest from reference TRBV5-6 and TRBJ1-2): DAGVTQSPTHLIKTRGQQVTLRCSPKSGHDTVSWYQQALGQGPQFIFQYYEEEERQRGNFPDRFSGHQFPNYSSELNVNALLLGDSALYLCASSLEGGQGYGYTFGSGTRLTVV.

The chain couples TRBV5-6 to TRBJ2-1; D uncertain. Trimming pared 3 bases from V and 8 bases from J, leaving 18 bases between. Germline V gene data show CDR1 as SGHDT and CDR2 as YYEEEE. The CDR3 has 15 amino acids. The CDR3 loop reads CASSSRPGRGDEQFF. The CDR3 DNA sequence: TGTGCCAGCAGCTCAAGACCGGGTCGAGGCGATGAGCAGTTCTTC.

CDR3 residues: CASSQGHTYEQYF. In nucleotides, the CDR3 is TGTGCCAGCAGCCAAGGACATACCTACGAGCAGTACTTC. This chain connects TRBV14 to TRBJ2-7; no clear D. The germline CDR1 and CDR2 sequences are SGHDN and FVKESK. This CDR3 is built from 13 residues. Trimming took 1 base from V and 2 from J, leaving 6 bases between them.

The rearrangement uses TRBV28 and TRBJ1-2; 7 nucleotides agree with TRBD1. CDR3 length: 13 amino acids. Germline V gene sequence: CDR1 MDHEN, CDR2 SYDVKM. The V segment lost 9 bases and the J segment 2 bases; nucleotides outside the gene matches: 6. DNA for the CDR3: TGTGCCAGTTTTACAGGGGCCAACTATGGCTACACCTTC. Encoded protein: CASFTGANYGYTF.

V usage is TRBV15 and J usage is TRBJ1-2; 7 positions agree with TRBD1. The V gene end was trimmed by 4 bases and the J gene end by 6 bases; junction bases not matched to a gene: 5. CDR1 LNHNV and CDR2 YYDKDF come from the germline V gene (reference sequence). CDR3 size: 13 residues. The CDR3 loop reads CATSKLQGDGYTF. For the CDR3, the DNA is TGTGCCACCAGCAAACTCCAGGGGGATGGCTACACCTTC.

V gene TRBV2 combines with J gene TRBJ1-1, with TRBD1 matching 7 bases. This CDR3 region has 13 residues. CDR1 is SNHLY, CDR2 FYNNEI, per germline. The junction had 6 bases not matched to a gene; V was cut back by 3 bases and J by 8 bases. The CDR3 loop reads CASSDRAGGEAFF. The CDR3 nucleotides read TGTGCCAGCAGTGACAGGGCAGGGGGGGAAGCTTTCTTT.

This rearrangement joins TRBV6-5 to TRBJ2-7; D might be TRBD2 (6 bases). CDR1 is MNHEY, CDR2 SVGAGI, per germline. The CDR3 runs 14 residues. V lost 6 bases and J 6 bases, leaving 18 bases between the germline ends. The CDR3 sequence: CASSRRGAGGEQYF. The DNA of the CDR3 is TGTGCCAGCAGCCGACGCGGGGCCGGGGGCGAGCAGTACTTC.

This chain links TRBV19 with TRBJ1-2, with a possible D match to TRBD1 (5 bases). This CDR3 spans 14 amino acids. V was cut by 6 bases and J by 0 bases, with 11 bases left in between. CDR1 and CDR2 from the germline V gene are LNHDA and SQIVND (reference sequence). This CDR3 is CASRGSGANYGYTF. CDR3 bases: TGTGCCAGTAGAGGGTCGGGGGCTAACTATGGCTACACCTTC.

The chain carries TRBV6-2 or TRBV6-3 and TRBJ1-1, with D perhaps TRBD1 (5 bases). The CDR3 contains 14 residues. Trimming took off 0 bases at V and 0 bases at J, with 5 bases between the two ends. Germline CDR1 MNHEY, CDR2 SVGEGT. In nucleotides, the CDR3 is TGTGCCAGCAGTTACTCGGGGCTGAACACTGAAGCTTTCTTT. Its protein is CASSYSGLNTEAFF.

The V and J genes are TRBV7-2 and TRBJ2-3, with D possibly matching TRBD2 (5 bases). With 5 bases removed from V and 9 bases from J, the gap between germline ends came to 12 bases. This CDR3 has 12 amino acids. Germline CDR1 is SGHTA and CDR2 is FQGNSA. The CDR3 DNA follows: TGTGCCAGCAGCCCGGGATTAGGCACGCAGTATTTT. The encoded protein is CASSPGLGTQYF.

This chain connects TRBV5-6 to TRBJ1-6; 9 bases agree with TRBD1. This CDR3 region has 16 residues. Germline V gene data show CDR1 as SGHDT and CDR2 as YYEEEE. With 4 bases clipped from V and 7 bases from J, the junction kept 9 bases outside the gene matches. The CDR3 nucleotides are TGTGCCAGCAGCACCGGGACAGGGACTAGGAATTCACCCCTCCACTTT. Its protein is CASSTGTGTRNSPLHF.

The chain employs TRBV7-9 and TRBJ2-7; D may be TRBD2 (6 bases). Looked up from germline, CDR1 is SEHNR and CDR2 is FQNEAQ (reference sequence). Trimming removed 3 bases at V and 6 bases at J, with 21 bases between. CDR3 length equals 16 residues. The CDR3: CASSLGVGGGTGEQYF. CDR3 nucleotide sequence: TGTGCCAGCAGCTTGGGGGTGGGAGGCGGTACGGGCGAGCAGTACTTC.

This chain links TRBV29-1 with TRBJ2-7; no reliable D call. The CDR3 length is 12 residues. The V and J ends lost 6 bases and 1 base respectively, with 10 bases between them. Germline V gene lookup returns CDR1 SQVTM and CDR2 ANQGSEA. CDR3 sequence (DNA): TGCAGCGTGCGGACCTTATCCTACGAGCAGTACTTC. Translating it yields CSVRTLSYEQYF.

The chain links TRBV5-1 to TRBJ1-6, with 10 bases fitting TRBD1. The germline CDR1 and CDR2 sequences are SGHRS and YFSETQ. The CDR3 totals 16 residues. J gave up 9 bases and V 4 bases, and 10 bases lay outside the gene matches. The CDR3 DNA follows: TGCGCCAGCAGCCTAGGGACAGGGGTGGTCGGTTCACCCCTCCACTTT. It codes for CASSLGTGVVGSPLHF.

The rearrangement joins TRBV6-5 to TRBJ1-6; D unresolved. The CDR3 has 14 amino acids. V was shortened by 0 bases and J by 10 bases, with 10 bases between the two germline ends. Germline-derived CDR1 and CDR2 are MNHEY and SVGAGI. CDR3 in amino acids: CASSYSVAGSPLHF. Here the CDR3 DNA reads TGTGCCAGCAGTTACTCGGTAGCAGGATCACCCCTCCACTTT.

The chain employs TRBV10-3 and TRBJ1-1, with 9 bases aligning to TRBD1. The germline gives CDR1 ENHRY, CDR2 SYGVKD. V lost 6 bases and J lost 1; bases outside the gene matches: 9. The CDR3 runs to 16 residues. The CDR3 DNA reads TGTGCCATCAGAGGGACAGGGTCCTCTTGGAACACTGAAGCTTTCTTT. It translates to CAIRGTGSSWNTEAFF.

The chain is built from TRBV28 and TRBJ2-5, with 9 bases fitting TRBD1. The germline V gene has CDR1 MDHEN and CDR2 SYDVKM. V was pared by 2 bases and J by 3 bases, with 16 bases of the junction left unmatched. CDR3 length: 19 amino acids. In DNA form, the CDR3 reads TGTGCCAGCAGTTTACGATTGTGGGACAGGGTAGCATTAGAAGAGACCCAGTACTTC. Its translation: CASSLRLWDRVALEETQYF.

The chain has TRBV3-1 (or the pseudogene TRBV3-2) and TRBJ1-2; 8 nucleotides agree with TRBD1. J gave up 7 bases and V 4 bases, and 5 bases lay outside the gene matches. CDR3 size: 13 residues. Germline assignment: CDR1 LGHDT and CDR2 YNNKEL (reference sequence). The chain's CDR3 is CASSLQGVGGYTF. CDR3 nucleotide sequence: TGTGCCAGCAGCCTACAGGGGGTCGGTGGCTACACCTTC.

This chain connects TRBV7-2 to TRBJ1-4, with a possible D match to TRBD1 (5 bases). The CDR3 extends over 16 amino acids. Looked up from germline, CDR1 is SGHTA and CDR2 is FQGNSA. V was trimmed by 4 bases and J by 7 bases, leaving 19 bases between them. The CDR3 spells CASSYFPGGKGEKLFF. The CDR3 region has the DNA TGTGCCAGCAGCTATTTTCCGGGGGGGAAAGGTGAAAAACTGTTTTTT.

CDR3 sequence (DNA): TGTGCCAGCAGCTTAGGCCAATCCAACACCTTC. Translation: CASSLGQSNTF. J is TRBJ1-2 and V is TRBV5-6; no definite D call. V was cut by 2 bases and J by 12 bases, with 11 bases left in between. The CDR3 extends over 11 amino acids. Per the germline V gene, CDR1 is SGHDT and CDR2 is YYEEEE. The variable domain in full, completed from reference TRBV5-6 and TRBJ1-2, reads DAGVTQSPTHLIKTRGQQVTLRCSPKSGHDTVSWYQQALGQGPQFIFQYYEEEERQRGNFPDRFSGHQFPNYSSELNVNALLLGDSALYLCASSLGQSNTFGSGTRLTVV.

This clone was observed a single time. This rearrangement joins TRBV18 to TRBJ2-3; D is possibly TRBD1 (5 bases). This CDR3 spans 14 amino acids. Germline assignment: CDR1 KGHSH and CDR2 LQKENI. Trimming cost V 4 bases and J 2 bases, with 10 bases left between them. For the CDR3, the DNA is TGTGCCAGCTCACTCAGGGAACCCACAGATACGCAGTATTTT. Residues: CASSLREPTDTQYF.

This chain uses TRBV6-5 with TRBJ2-2, with 7 bases aligning to TRBD1. Trimming cost V 5 bases and J 7 bases; bases outside gene matches: 10. The germline V gene has CDR1 MNHEY and CDR2 SVGAGI. This CDR3 contains 15 residues. The CDR3 spells CASSLVRGKGGELFF. CDR3 bases: TGTGCCAGCAGTCTAGTCAGGGGGAAGGGCGGGGAGCTGTTTTTT.